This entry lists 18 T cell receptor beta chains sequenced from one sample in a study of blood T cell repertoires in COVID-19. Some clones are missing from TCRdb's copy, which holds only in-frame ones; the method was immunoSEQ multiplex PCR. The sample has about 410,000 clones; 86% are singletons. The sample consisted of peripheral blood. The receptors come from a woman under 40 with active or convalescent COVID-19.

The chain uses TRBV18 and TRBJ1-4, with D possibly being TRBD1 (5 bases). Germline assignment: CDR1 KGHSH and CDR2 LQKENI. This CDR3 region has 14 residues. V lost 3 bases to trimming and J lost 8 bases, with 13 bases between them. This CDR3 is CASSPAGVGEKLFF. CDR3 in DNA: TGTGCCAGCTCACCTGCGGGGGTCGGAGAAAAACTGTTTTTT.

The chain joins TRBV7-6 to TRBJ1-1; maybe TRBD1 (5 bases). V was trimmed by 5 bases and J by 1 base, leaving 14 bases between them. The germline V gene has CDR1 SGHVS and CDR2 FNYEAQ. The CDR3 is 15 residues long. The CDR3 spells CASSAGGGSNTEAFF. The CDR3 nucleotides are TGTGCCAGCAGCGCGGGGGGGGGTTCGAACACTGAAGCTTTCTTT.

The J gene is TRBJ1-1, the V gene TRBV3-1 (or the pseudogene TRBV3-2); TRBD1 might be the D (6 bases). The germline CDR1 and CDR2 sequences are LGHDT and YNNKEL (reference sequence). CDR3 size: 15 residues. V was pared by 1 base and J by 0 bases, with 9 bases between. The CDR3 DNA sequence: TGTGCCAGCAGCCAAGGGGGGCAGCTGAACACTGAAGCTTTCTTT. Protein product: CASSQGGQLNTEAFF.

The CDR3 nucleotides read TGTGCCAGCAGCACCGGGACAGGGGGCAGGGGCGGGGAGCTGTTTTTT. It specifies CASSTGTGGRGGELFF. V usage is TRBV7-6 and J usage is TRBJ2-2, with 12 bases aligning to TRBD1. The length of the CDR3 is 16 residues. The junction had 8 bases not matched to a gene; V was cut back by 5 bases and J by 7 bases. Per germline, CDR1 SGHVS and CDR2 FNYEAQ.

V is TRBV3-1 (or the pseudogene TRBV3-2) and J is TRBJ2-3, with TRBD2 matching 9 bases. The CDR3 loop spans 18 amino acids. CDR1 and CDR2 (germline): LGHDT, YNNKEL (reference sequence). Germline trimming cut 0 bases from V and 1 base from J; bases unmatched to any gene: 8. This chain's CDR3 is CASSQDSGVAGGTDTQYF. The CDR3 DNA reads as TGTGCCAGCAGCCAAGATAGTGGGGTAGCGGGGGGCACAGATACGCAGTATTTT.

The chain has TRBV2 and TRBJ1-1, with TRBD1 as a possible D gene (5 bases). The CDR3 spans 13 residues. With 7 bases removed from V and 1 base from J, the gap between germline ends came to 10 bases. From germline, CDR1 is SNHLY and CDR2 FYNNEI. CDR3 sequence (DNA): TGTGCCAGCACGCTGACAGAGAACACTGAAGCTTTCTTT. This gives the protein CASTLTENTEAFF.

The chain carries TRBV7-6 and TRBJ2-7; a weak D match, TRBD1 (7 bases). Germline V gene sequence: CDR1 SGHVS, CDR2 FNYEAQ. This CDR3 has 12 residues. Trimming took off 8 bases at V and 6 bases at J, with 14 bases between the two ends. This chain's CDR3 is CASGGRGAEQYF. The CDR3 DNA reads TGTGCCAGCGGAGGCAGGGGGGCCGAGCAGTACTTC.

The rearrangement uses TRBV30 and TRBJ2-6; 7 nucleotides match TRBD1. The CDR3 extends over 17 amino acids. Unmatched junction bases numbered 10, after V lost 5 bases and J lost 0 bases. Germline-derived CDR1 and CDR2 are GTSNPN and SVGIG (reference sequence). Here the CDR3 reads CAWVTGSSNSGANVLTF. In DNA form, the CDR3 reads TGTGCCTGGGTGACAGGGAGTTCCAACTCTGGGGCCAACGTCCTGACTTTC.

DNA for the CDR3: TGTGCCAGCAGCTTTTTGGGACAGGGGGTGTCTGGGGCCAACGTCCTGACTTTC. This codes for CASSFLGQGVSGANVLTF. V usage is TRBV5-8 and J usage is TRBJ2-6, with 11 bases identical to TRBD1. This CDR3 has 18 residues. Germline V gene sequence: CDR1 SGHTS, CDR2 YDEGEE. V shed 2 bases, J shed 1 base, and the junction held 5 bases outside the gene matches.

The CDR3 coding sequence is TGTGCCTGGCGGAGGAGAGGGTCGGGCTATGGCTACACCTTC. This translates into CAWRRRGSGYGYTF. The rearrangement links TRBV30 to TRBJ1-2; D is unclear. CDR3 length: 14 residues. The V gene lost 5 bases and the J gene lost 4 bases, with 17 bases spanning the gap. The germline V gene has CDR1 GTSNPN and CDR2 SVGIG (reference sequence).

This CDR3 is CASSTGSKSGGYTF. Written as DNA, the CDR3 is TGTGCCAGCAGTACCGGGTCGAAGAGTGGTGGCTACACCTTC. The chain uses TRBV7-8 and TRBJ1-2; no reliable D call. This CDR3 is built from 14 residues. Trimming shortened V by 6 bases and J by 7 bases, and 18 bases separated the two germline ends. The germline CDR1 and CDR2 sequences are SGHVS and FQNEAQ.

CDR3 in DNA: TGTGCCAGCAGGCGGACAGGGGGTGGTAGCTCCTATAATTCACCCCTCCACTTT. Translated: CASRRTGGGSSYNSPLHF. The chain links TRBV27 to TRBJ1-6; 10 bases map to TRBD1. V shed 6 bases, J shed 0 bases, and the junction held 8 bases outside the gene matches. CDR1 MNHEY and CDR2 SMNVEV come from the germline V gene (reference sequence). The CDR3 has 18 amino acids.

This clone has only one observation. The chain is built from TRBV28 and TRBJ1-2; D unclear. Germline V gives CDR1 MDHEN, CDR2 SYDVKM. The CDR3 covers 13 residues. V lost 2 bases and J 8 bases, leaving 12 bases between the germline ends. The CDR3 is CASSLLSGSGYTF. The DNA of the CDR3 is TGTGCCAGCAGTTTACTATCGGGGTCGGGCTACACCTTC.

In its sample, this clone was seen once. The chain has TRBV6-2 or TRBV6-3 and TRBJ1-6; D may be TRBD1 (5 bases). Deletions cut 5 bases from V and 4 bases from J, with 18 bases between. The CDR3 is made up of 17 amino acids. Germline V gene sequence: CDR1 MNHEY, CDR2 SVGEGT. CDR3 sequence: CASSRASGTPYNSPLHF. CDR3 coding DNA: TGTGCCAGCAGTAGAGCCTCCGGGACTCCTTATAATTCACCCCTCCACTTT.

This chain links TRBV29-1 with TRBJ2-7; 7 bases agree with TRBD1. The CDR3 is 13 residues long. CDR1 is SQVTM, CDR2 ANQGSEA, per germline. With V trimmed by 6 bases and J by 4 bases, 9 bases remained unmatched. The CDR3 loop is CSVATGWLYEQYF. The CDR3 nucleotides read TGCAGCGTGGCGACAGGGTGGCTATACGAGCAGTACTTC.

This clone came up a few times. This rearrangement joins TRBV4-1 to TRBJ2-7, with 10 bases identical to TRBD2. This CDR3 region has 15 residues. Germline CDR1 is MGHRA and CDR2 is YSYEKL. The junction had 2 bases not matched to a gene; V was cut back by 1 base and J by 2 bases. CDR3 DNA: TGCGCCAGCAGCCAAGTACTAGCGGGGCCCTACGAGCAGTACTTC. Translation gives CASSQVLAGPYEQYF.

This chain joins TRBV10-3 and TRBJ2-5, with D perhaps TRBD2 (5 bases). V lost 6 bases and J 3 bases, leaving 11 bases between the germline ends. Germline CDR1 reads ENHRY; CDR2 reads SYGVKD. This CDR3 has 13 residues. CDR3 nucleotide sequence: TGTGCCATCAGGGTCGCGGAGGAAGAGACCCAGTACTTC. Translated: CAIRVAEEETQYF.

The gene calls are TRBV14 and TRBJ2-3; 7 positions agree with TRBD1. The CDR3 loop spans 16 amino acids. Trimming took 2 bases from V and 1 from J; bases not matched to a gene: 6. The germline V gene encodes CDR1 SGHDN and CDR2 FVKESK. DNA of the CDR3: TGTGCCAGCAGCCAATCGGAGACAGGGCGCACAGATACGCAGTATTTT. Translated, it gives CASSQSETGRTDTQYF.